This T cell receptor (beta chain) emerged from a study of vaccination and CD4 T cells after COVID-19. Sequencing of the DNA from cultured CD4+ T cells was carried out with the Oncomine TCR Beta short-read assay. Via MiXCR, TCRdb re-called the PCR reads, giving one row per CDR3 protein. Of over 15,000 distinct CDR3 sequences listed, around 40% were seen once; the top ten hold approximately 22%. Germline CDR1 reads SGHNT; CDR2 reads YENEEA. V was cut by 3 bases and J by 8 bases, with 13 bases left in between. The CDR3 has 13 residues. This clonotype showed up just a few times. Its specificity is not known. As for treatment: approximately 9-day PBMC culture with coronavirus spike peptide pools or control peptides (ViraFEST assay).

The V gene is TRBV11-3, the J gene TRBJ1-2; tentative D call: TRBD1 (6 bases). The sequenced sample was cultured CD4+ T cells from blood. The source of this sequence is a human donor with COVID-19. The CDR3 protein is CASSLTGLSGYTF. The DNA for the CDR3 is TGTGCCAGCAGCTTGACAGGTTTAAGCGGCTACACCTTC.